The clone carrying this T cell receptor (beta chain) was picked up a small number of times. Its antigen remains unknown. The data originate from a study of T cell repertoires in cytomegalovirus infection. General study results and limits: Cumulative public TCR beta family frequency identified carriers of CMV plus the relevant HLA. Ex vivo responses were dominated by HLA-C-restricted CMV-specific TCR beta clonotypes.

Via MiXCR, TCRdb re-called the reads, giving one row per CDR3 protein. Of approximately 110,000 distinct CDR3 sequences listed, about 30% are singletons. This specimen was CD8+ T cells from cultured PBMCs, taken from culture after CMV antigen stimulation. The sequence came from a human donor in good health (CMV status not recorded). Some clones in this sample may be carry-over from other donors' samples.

The CDR3 sequence: CASSWQGSDEQYF. The CDR3 DNA reads TGTGCCAGCAGTTGGCAGGGGAGCGACGAGCAGTACTTC. The chain has TRBV27 and TRBJ2-7, with D perhaps matching TRBD1 (6 bases). The germline gives CDR1 MNHEY, CDR2 SMNVEV (reference sequence). V lost 4 bases, J lost 5 bases, and 12 bases lay in between. There are 13 residues in the CDR3.